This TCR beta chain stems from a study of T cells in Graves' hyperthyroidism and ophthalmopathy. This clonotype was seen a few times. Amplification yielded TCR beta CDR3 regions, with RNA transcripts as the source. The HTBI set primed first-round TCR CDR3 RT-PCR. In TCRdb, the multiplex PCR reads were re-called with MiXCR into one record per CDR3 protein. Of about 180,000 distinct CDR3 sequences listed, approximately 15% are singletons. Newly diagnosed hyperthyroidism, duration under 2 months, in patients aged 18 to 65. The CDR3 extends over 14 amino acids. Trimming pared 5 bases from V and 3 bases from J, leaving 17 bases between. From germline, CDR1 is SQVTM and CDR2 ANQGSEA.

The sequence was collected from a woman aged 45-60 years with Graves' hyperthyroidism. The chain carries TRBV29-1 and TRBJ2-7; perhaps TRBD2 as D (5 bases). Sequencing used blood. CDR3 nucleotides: TGCAGCGTTATCAGCCAACCTAGCATCTACGAGCAGTACTTC. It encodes CSVISQPSIYEQYF.